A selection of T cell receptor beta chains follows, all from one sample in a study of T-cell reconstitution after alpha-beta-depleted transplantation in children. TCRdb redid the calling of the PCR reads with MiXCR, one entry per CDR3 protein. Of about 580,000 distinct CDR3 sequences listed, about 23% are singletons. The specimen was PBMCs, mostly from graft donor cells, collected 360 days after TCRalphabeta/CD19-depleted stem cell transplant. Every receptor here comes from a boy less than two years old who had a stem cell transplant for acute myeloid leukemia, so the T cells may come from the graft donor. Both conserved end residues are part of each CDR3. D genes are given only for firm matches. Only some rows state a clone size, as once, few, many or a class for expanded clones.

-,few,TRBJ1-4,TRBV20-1,CSVGTPANEKLFF,TGCAGTGTAGGGACCCCGGCGAATGAAAAACTGTTTTTT
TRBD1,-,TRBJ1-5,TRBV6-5,CASSYYRGVLHF,TGTGCCAGCAGTTACTACAGGGGGGTCTTGCATTTT
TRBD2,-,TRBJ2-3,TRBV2,CASITSGTDTQYF,TGTGCCAGCATTACTAGCGGCACAGATACGCAGTATTTT
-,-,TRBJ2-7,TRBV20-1,CSAREPGSEQYF,TGCAGTGCTAGAGAGCCTGGAAGCGAGCAGTACTTC
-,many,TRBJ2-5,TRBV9,CASSVVGGQETQYF,TGTGCCAGCAGCGTAGTCGGGGGCCAAGAGACCCAGTACTTC
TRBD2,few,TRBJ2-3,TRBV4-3,CASSQEWRGTTDTQYF,TGCGCCAGCAGCCAAGAGTGGCGGGGGACCACAGATACGCAGTATTTT
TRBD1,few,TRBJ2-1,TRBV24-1,CATRAGTGVYNEQFF,TGTGCCACCAGAGCCGGGACAGGGGTCTACAATGAGCAGTTCTTC
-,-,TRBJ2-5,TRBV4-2,CASSPEPPGTGEETQYF,TGTGCCAGCAGCCCTGAGCCCCCCGGGACGGGGGAAGAGACCCAGTACTTC
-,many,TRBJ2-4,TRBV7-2,CASSDTGGPKNIQYF,TGTGCCAGCAGCGACACGGGGGGCCCCAAAAACATTCAGTACTTC
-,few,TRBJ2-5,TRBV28,CASKDPQTQYF,TGTGCCAGCAAGGATCCCCAGACCCAGTACTTC
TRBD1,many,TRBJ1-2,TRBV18,CASSQPGTGDYGYTF,TGTGCCAGCTCACAACCCGGGACAGGGGATTATGGCTACACCTTC
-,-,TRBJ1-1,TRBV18,CASSPRGGPITEAFF,TGTGCCAGCTCACCGAGGGGGGGCCCCATTACTGAAGCTTTCTTT
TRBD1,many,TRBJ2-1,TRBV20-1,CSAPQRRGQKRNEQFF,TGCAGTGCGCCCCAACGCAGGGGGCAAAAAAGGAATGAGCAGTTCTTC
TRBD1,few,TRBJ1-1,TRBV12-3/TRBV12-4,CASSLAGRGSGTEAFF,TGTGCCAGCAGTTTAGCGGGCAGGGGGTCCGGTACTGAAGCTTTCTTT
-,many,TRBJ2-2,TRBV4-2,CASSQDQSGELFF,TGTGCCAGCAGCCAAGATCAGTCCGGGGAGCTGTTTTTT
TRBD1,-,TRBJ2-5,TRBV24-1,CATSDFGTGAKETQYF,TGTGCCACCAGTGATTTCGGGACAGGGGCAAAAGAGACCCAGTACTTC
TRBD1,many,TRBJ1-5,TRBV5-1,CASSLRQGGQPQHF,TGCGCCAGCAGCTTGAGACAGGGTGGACAGCCCCAGCATTTT
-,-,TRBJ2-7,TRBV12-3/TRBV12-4,CASSLARVHEQYF,TGTGCCAGCAGTTTAGCGCGGGTCCACGAGCAGTACTTC
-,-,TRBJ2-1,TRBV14,CASSSDMSSYNEQFF,TGTGCCAGCAGCTCCGACATGAGCTCCTACAATGAGCAGTTCTTC
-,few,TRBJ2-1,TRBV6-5,CASSSGSWDEQFF,TGTGCCAGCAGTTCAGGGAGTTGGGATGAGCAGTTCTTC
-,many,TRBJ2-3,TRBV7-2,CASSLGTSGGTDTQYF,TGTGCCAGCAGCCTCGGGACAAGCGGGGGCACAGATACGCAGTATTTT
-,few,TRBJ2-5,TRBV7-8,CASSLGAVDQETQYF,TGTGCCAGCAGCTTGGGAGCGGTTGACCAAGAGACCCAGTACTTC
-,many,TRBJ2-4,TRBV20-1,CSASAGGLNIQYF,TGCAGTGCTAGTGCAGGGGGACTAAACATTCAGTACTTC
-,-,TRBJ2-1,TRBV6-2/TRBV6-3,CASSTPTTGNEQFF,TGTGCCAGCAGCACTCCTACGACAGGTAATGAGCAGTTCTTC
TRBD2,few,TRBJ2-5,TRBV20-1,CSAVASGGIKETQYF,TGCAGTGCGGTCGCTAGCGGGGGGATTAAAGAGACCCAGTACTTC
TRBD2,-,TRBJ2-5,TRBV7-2,CASSARTSGQETQYF,TGTGCCAGCAGCGCCCGGACTAGCGGACAAGAGACCCAGTACTTC
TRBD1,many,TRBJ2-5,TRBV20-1,CSATGGETQYF,TGCAGTGCGACAGGGGGAGAGACCCAGTACTTC
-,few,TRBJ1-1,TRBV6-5,CASSYGPKGEAFF,TGTGCCAGCAGTTATGGACCGAAGGGAGAAGCTTTCTTT
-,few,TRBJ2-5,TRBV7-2,CASSLNRVETQYF,TGTGCCAGCAGCTTAAACAGGGTGGAGACCCAGTACTTC
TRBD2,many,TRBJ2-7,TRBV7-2,CASSSLRLAGEEQYF,TGTGCCAGCAGCTCCCTCAGACTAGCGGGAGAAGAGCAGTACTTC
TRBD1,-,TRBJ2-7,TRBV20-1,CSANRGTYEQYF,TGCAGTGCTAACAGGGGGACCTACGAGCAGTACTTC
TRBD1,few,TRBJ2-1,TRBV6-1,CASSRPGTGKYEQFF,TGTGCCAGCAGTCGACCTGGGACAGGGAAGTATGAGCAGTTCTTC
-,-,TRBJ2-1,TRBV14,CASSQDVGVSYNEQFF,TGTGCCAGCAGCCAAGATGTGGGGGTCTCCTACAATGAGCAGTTCTTC
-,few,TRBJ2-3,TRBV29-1,CSVEDRSTDTQYF,TGCAGCGTTGAAGATCGAAGCACAGATACGCAGTATTTT
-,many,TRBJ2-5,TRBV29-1,CSVGGPETQYF,TGCAGCGTCGGGGGCCCAGAGACCCAGTACTTC
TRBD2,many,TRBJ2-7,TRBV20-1,CSARIGTRGGYEQYF,TGCAGTGCTAGGATTGGGACTAGGGGGGGCTACGAGCAGTACTTC
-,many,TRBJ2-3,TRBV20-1,CSARDRVQEITDTQYF,TGCAGTGCTAGAGATCGTGTGCAGGAGATCACAGATACGCAGTATTTT